Shown below are 28 T cell receptor beta chains from a single sample sequenced in a study of cytomegalovirus exposure and HLA in healthy donors. PCR involved 60 Vbeta and 13 Jbeta primers. The protocol was immunoSEQ multiplex PCR, while the TCRdb copy is restricted to in-frame clones and leaves out a portion. The table lists 210,000 or so clones, approximately 80% of them singletons. Sequencing was done on a sample of PBMCs. These receptors came from a man aged 35 to 55 in good health and CMV-seronegative.

The chain is built from TRBV4-2 and TRBJ2-2; TRBD1 might be the D (7 bases). Germline V gene lookup returns CDR1 LGHNA and CDR2 YNFKEQ. V shed 2 bases and J shed 6 bases, with 13 bases lying between them. The CDR3 consists of 15 residues. CDR3 DNA: TGTGCCAGCAGCCAAAGGCAGGGGGGACCCGGGGAGCTGTTTTTT. As protein: CASSQRQGGPGELFF.

The chain uses TRBV30 and TRBJ1-2; perhaps TRBD1 as D (5 bases). CDR1 GTSNPN and CDR2 SVGIG come from the germline V gene (reference sequence). The CDR3 has 12 residues. Trimming cost V 4 bases and J 8 bases, with 14 bases left between them. The CDR3 region has the DNA TGTGCCTGGACTCGAGACAGCCGGGGCTACACCTTC. This codes for CAWTRDSRGYTF.

This clone has just one count. The limits of the CDR3 on the DNA are not certain, so only TCRdb's listed CDR3 is given. The chain carries TRBV27 and TRBJ2-2; TRBD1 reflects the table's D call only, with no check against the DNA. Germline lookup yields CDR1 MNHEY and CDR2 SMNVEV (reference sequence). The CDR3 is 16 residues long, counting both termini. The CDR3 loop is CASSFGPGGYTGELFF.

This chain connects TRBV19 to TRBJ1-4; possibly TRBD1 for D (5 bases). V was cut by 7 bases and J by 5 bases, with 8 bases left in between. Germline CDR1 is LNHDA and CDR2 is SQIVND (reference sequence). This CDR3 region has 12 residues. The CDR3 is CASMAGNEKLFF. The CDR3, as DNA: TGTGCCAGTATGGCAGGGAATGAAAAACTGTTTTTT.

In the case of this clone: Mismatch with germline at one junction end may stem from a read error. The genes are TRBV7-2 and TRBJ1-5, with 8 bases lining up with TRBD1. The CDR3 has 14 amino acids. Per the germline V gene, CDR1 is SGHTA and CDR2 is FQGNSA. The CDR3 reads CASSRQGSSQPQHF. Written as DNA, the CDR3 is TGTGCCAGCAGCAGACAGGGGAGCAGTCAGCCCCAGCATTTT.

The J gene is TRBJ2-1, the V gene TRBV11-2; tentatively, D is TRBD2 (6 bases). The CDR3 covers 13 residues. V lost 8 bases and J 8 bases, leaving 16 bases between the germline ends. Germline V gene sequence: CDR1 SGHAT, CDR2 FQNNGV. The CDR3 protein is CASERAGDDEQFF. The CDR3 DNA sequence: TGTGCCAGCGAGCGGGCTGGGGACGATGAGCAGTTCTTC.

About this clone itself: Other DNA sequences in this specimen translate into the identical CDR3. The chain links TRBV19 to TRBJ2-7; D call uncertain. V was cut by 4 bases and J by 0 bases, with 10 bases left in between. This CDR3 contains 14 residues. From germline, CDR1 is LNHDA and CDR2 SQIVND (reference sequence). DNA of the CDR3: TGTGCCAGTAGTAGGCAGGTGAGCTCCTACGAGCAGTACTTC. Translating gives CASSRQVSSYEQYF. Variable domain in full (rest from reference TRBV19 and TRBJ2-7): DGGITQSPKYLFRKEGQNVTLSCEQNLNHDAMYWYRQDPGQGLRLIYYSQIVNDFQKGDIAEGYSVSREKKESFPLTVTSAQKNPTAFYLCASSRQVSSYEQYFGPGTRLTVT.

The J gene is TRBJ2-7, the V gene TRBV29-1, with TRBD1 matching over 10 bases. The germline V gene encodes CDR1 SQVTM and CDR2 ANQGSEA. The trim removed 6 bases at V and 2 bases at J, leaving 7 bases unmatched. The CDR3 runs to 14 residues. The CDR3 spells CSVRPGQGPYEQYF. In nucleotides, the CDR3 is TGCAGCGTGCGCCCGGGACAGGGGCCCTACGAGCAGTACTTC.

The V call is TRBV19, the J call TRBJ1-2; maybe TRBD1 (5 bases). The length of the CDR3 is 14 residues. V was shortened by 3 bases and J by 1 base, with 9 bases between the two germline ends. From germline, CDR1 is LNHDA and CDR2 SQIVND (reference sequence). CDR3 region: CASSIGTLNYGYTF. DNA of the CDR3: TGTGCCAGTAGTATCGGGACTCTTAACTATGGCTACACCTTC.

V usage is TRBV27 and J usage is TRBJ2-7; 12 bases match TRBD1. The CDR3 covers 13 residues. Unmatched junction bases numbered 1, after V lost 4 bases and J lost 6 bases. The germline V gene has CDR1 MNHEY and CDR2 SMNVEV (reference sequence). The chain's CDR3 is CASSWDRGREQYF. The DNA for the CDR3 is TGTGCCAGCAGTTGGGACAGGGGGCGCGAGCAGTACTTC.

The gene calls are TRBV2 and TRBJ2-7, with 10 positions matching TRBD2. The CDR3 length is 13 residues. Per germline, CDR1 SNHLY and CDR2 FYNNEI. The V and J ends lost 4 bases and 6 bases, in that order; junction bases with no gene match: 3. The CDR3 coding sequence is TGTGCCAGCAGTGGACTAGCGGGTACCGAGCAGTACTTC. It codes for CASSGLAGTEQYF.

As DNA, the CDR3 is TGCAGCGAAGGACAGCTTTATGGCTACACCTTC. Encoded protein: CSEGQLYGYTF. The V and J genes are TRBV29-1 and TRBJ1-2; tentative D call: TRBD1 (6 bases). CDR1 is SQVTM and CDR2 is ANQGSEA in the germline V gene. This CDR3 is built from 11 residues. V lost 7 bases and J lost 5, with 11 bases in between.

V is TRBV28 and J is TRBJ1-2; 7 bases are a match to TRBD1. The CDR3 has 14 amino acids. Trimming removed 5 bases from V and 8 bases from J; junction bases left unmatched: 11. Per the germline V gene, CDR1 is MDHEN and CDR2 is SYDVKM. The CDR3 spells CASSTGAVARGYTF. CDR3 coding DNA: TGTGCCAGCAGTACAGGGGCGGTGGCGAGGGGCTACACCTTC.

V and J are TRBV30 and TRBJ2-3; 7 bases are shared with TRBD2. CDR3 length: 14 residues. Per the germline V gene, CDR1 is GTSNPN and CDR2 is SVGIG (reference sequence). V lost 2 bases and J lost 3; bases outside the gene matches: 5. The CDR3 reads CAWSSWGGTDTQYF. Written as DNA, the CDR3 is TGTGCCTGGAGTAGCTGGGGAGGGACAGATACGCAGTATTTT.

This chain connects TRBV7-3 to TRBJ2-2, with D maybe TRBD2 (5 bases). This CDR3 region has 16 residues. In germline, CDR1 is SGHTA, CDR2 FQGTGA. Trimming shortened V by 2 bases and J by 2 bases, and 12 bases separated the two germline ends. The CDR3 sequence: CASSLFGGSNTGELFF. The CDR3 coding sequence is TGTGCCAGCAGCTTATTCGGAGGATCCAACACCGGGGAGCTGTTTTTT.

The chain recombines TRBV10-2 with TRBJ1-2; D gene unclear. Trimming pared 3 bases from V and 7 bases from J, leaving 12 bases between. This CDR3 is 13 amino acids long. Germline CDR1 is WSHSY and CDR2 is SAAADI. The CDR3 bases are TGCGCCAGCAGTGACGATCCCTATCTTGGCTACACCTTC. Protein product: CASSDDPYLGYTF.

The chain joins TRBV27 to TRBJ2-1, with 10 bases aligning to TRBD2. Per germline, CDR1 MNHEY and CDR2 SMNVEV (reference sequence). The CDR3 runs 16 residues. The V segment lost 8 bases and the J segment 4 bases; nucleotides outside the gene matches: 11. The DNA of the CDR3 is TGTGCCAGCTTCCCCGTTAGCGGGGGGCGTTACAATGAGCAGTTCTTC. The encoded protein is CASFPVSGGRYNEQFF.

The J gene is TRBJ2-1, the V gene TRBV28; 7 bases line up with TRBD2. This CDR3 region has 16 residues. Per germline, CDR1 MDHEN and CDR2 SYDVKM. Trimming removed 7 bases from V and 3 bases from J; junction bases left unmatched: 12. CDR3 protein: CASTKGGTTFYNEQFF. CDR3 coding DNA: TGTGCCAGCACCAAAGGCGGGACTACCTTCTACAATGAGCAGTTCTTC.

As regards this clone: Without the conserved terminal phenylalanine or tryptophan, this CDR3 likely stems from a read error. V usage is TRBV2 and J usage is TRBJ1-4, with D maybe TRBD1 (6 bases). CDR3 length: 17 amino acids. Germline V gene data show CDR1 as SNHLY and CDR2 as FYNNEI. V lost 6 bases, J lost 0 bases, and 17 bases lay in between. This CDR3 is CASRLSGQLTTNEKLFL. CDR3 bases: TGTGCCAGCAGACTATCCGGACAGCTAACAACTAATGAAAAACTGTTTCTT.

The J gene is TRBJ2-3, the V gene TRBV4-1; D might be TRBD2 (5 bases). This CDR3 region has 19 residues. The germline V and J ends were trimmed by 0 bases and 6 bases, with 25 bases remaining between them. In germline, CDR1 is MGHRA, CDR2 YSYEKL. In nucleotides, the CDR3 is TGCGCCAGCAGCCAAGAAACTTTCGGACGGGAACTTCGGCGGGATACGCAGTATTTT. This encodes CASSQETFGRELRRDTQYF.

The CDR3: CASSLKTSGYTGELFF. In nucleotides, the CDR3 is TGTGCCAGCAGCTTAAAAACCAGCGGGTACACCGGGGAGCTGTTTTTT. The chain has TRBV7-2 and TRBJ2-2, with D perhaps TRBD2 (6 bases). This CDR3 region has 16 residues. V was pared by 2 bases and J by 3 bases, with 13 bases between. Germline V lookup: CDR1 SGHTA, CDR2 FQGNSA.

The V gene is TRBV7-8, the J gene TRBJ1-5; 9 positions match TRBD1. Germline CDR1 is SGHVS and CDR2 is FQNEAQ. Trimming took 4 bases from V and 7 from J; bases not matched to a gene: 11. The CDR3 totals 16 residues. This CDR3 is CASSSRDRGKGQPQHF. The CDR3, as DNA: TGTGCCAGCAGCTCCCGAGACAGGGGGAAGGGGCAGCCCCAGCATTTT.

This clone was detected only a few times. The chain has TRBV4-1 and TRBJ1-2; TRBD1 might be the D (5 bases). V was pared by 0 bases and J by 5 bases, with 13 bases between. CDR3 length equals 15 residues. The germline V gene has CDR1 MGHRA and CDR2 YSYEKL. The CDR3 DNA follows: TGCGCCAGCAGCCAAGACAGCGGGACGGAGTATGGCTACACCTTC. Encoded protein: CASSQDSGTEYGYTF.

This clone was detected once. The chain is built from TRBV2 and TRBJ1-5; tentative D call: TRBD1 (6 bases). V lost 5 bases, J lost 1 base, and 9 bases lay in between. Germline V gene data show CDR1 as SNHLY and CDR2 as FYNNEI. The CDR3 is 14 residues long. As DNA, the CDR3 is TGTGCCAGCAGTTCGAGGGGGAGCAATCAGCCCCAGCATTTT. It is translated as CASSSRGSNQPQHF.

The chain links TRBV28 to TRBJ1-5, with D tentatively TRBD1 (6 bases). The CDR3 sequence is 14 residues long. Germline lookup yields CDR1 MDHEN and CDR2 SYDVKM. Trimming pared 6 bases from V and 5 bases from J, leaving 14 bases between. The CDR3 is CASRTGGKDQPQHF. Written as DNA, the CDR3 is TGTGCCAGCAGGACGGGGGGCAAGGATCAGCCCCAGCATTTT. Full variable domain (missing parts from reference TRBV28 and TRBJ1-5): DVKVTQSSRYLVKRTGEKVFLECVQDMDHENMFWYRQDPGLGLRLIYFSYDVKMKEKGDIPEGYSVSREKKERFSLILESASTNQTSMYLCASRTGGKDQPQHFGDGTRLSIL.

The gene calls are TRBV7-9 and TRBJ2-1; 9 bases line up with TRBD2. The CDR3 runs to 17 residues. With V trimmed by 5 bases and J by 1 base, 9 bases remained unmatched. Germline assignment: CDR1 SEHNR and CDR2 FQNEAQ (reference sequence). The CDR3 protein is CASSRLGAGGSYNEQFF. CDR3 DNA: TGTGCCAGCAGCCGCTTAGGGGCGGGAGGGTCCTACAATGAGCAGTTCTTC.

V is TRBV2 and J is TRBJ1-2, with 8 nucleotides matching TRBD1. J lost 5 bases, V lost 5 bases, and 4 bases had no gene match. CDR1 SNHLY and CDR2 FYNNEI come from the germline V gene. CDR3 length: 13 residues. The CDR3 DNA reads TGTGCCAGCAGTCCGGACAGGGCATATGGCTACACCTTC. This encodes CASSPDRAYGYTF.

The chain combines TRBV28 with TRBJ1-1; TRBD1 is a possible D gene (5 bases). V dropped 3 bases and J dropped 3 bases, with 11 bases sitting between them. This CDR3 has 14 amino acids. Germline V gene sequence: CDR1 MDHEN, CDR2 SYDVKM. The CDR3 coding sequence is TGTGCCAGCAGTTTTAGGGGTTCTCACACTGAAGCTTTCTTT. Residues: CASSFRGSHTEAFF.